The next 7 T cell receptor beta chains were all read from a single sample in a study of cytomegalovirus exposure and HLA in healthy donors. Vbeta (60) and Jbeta (13) primers were used in the PCR. TCRdb's copy holds only in-frame clones and misses some; the assay was immunoSEQ multiplex PCR. Altogether over 150,000 clones are present, under 85% being singletons, with the ten largest covering approximately 5.1%. What was sequenced was PBMCs. The origin of the receptors is a woman aged 18-35 years in good health and CMV-seropositive.

This clone has just a few counts. The rearrangement joins TRBV7-2 to TRBJ2-1, with D tentatively TRBD2 (6 bases). The V gene lost 8 bases and the J gene lost 10 bases, with 12 bases spanning the gap. This CDR3 is built from 11 residues. Germline loops: CDR1 SGHTA, CDR2 FQGNSA. Here the CDR3 DNA reads TGTGCCAGCGACGGAGGGAGGGAGCAGTTCTTC. Residues: CASDGGREQFF.

Remarks on this clone: At one of its ends the junction is not consistent with the germline gene, which may arise from a read error. The chain couples TRBV19 to TRBJ1-4, with D tentatively TRBD1 (6 bases). From germline, CDR1 is LNHDA and CDR2 SQIVND (reference sequence). CDR3 length equals 14 residues. The CDR3 loop reads CASSISDRNEKLVF. The CDR3 nucleotides are TGTGCCAGTAGTATTTCGGACAGAAATGAAAAACTGGTTTTT.

The gene calls are TRBV25-1 and TRBJ2-1, with D unclear. Germline V gene sequence: CDR1 MGHDK, CDR2 SYGVNS. The CDR3 has 12 amino acids. V lost 4 bases, J lost 8 bases, and 9 bases lay in between. DNA for the CDR3: TGTGCCAGCAGTGCTTATCAGGATGAGCAGTTCTTC. Its translation is CASSAYQDEQFF.

The chain couples TRBV7-8 to TRBJ2-2; 13 positions match TRBD2. The CDR3 extends over 17 amino acids. The V segment lost 1 base and the J segment 3 bases; nucleotides outside the gene matches: 2. CDR1 is SGHVS, CDR2 FQNEAQ, per germline. The CDR3 reads CASSLELAGGHTGELFF. The CDR3, as DNA: TGTGCCAGCAGCTTAGAACTAGCGGGGGGGCACACCGGGGAGCTGTTTTTT. Supplemented by reference TRBV7-8 and TRBJ2-2, the full variable domain reads GAGVSQSPRYKVAKRGQDVALRCDPISGHVSLFWYQQALGQGPEFLTYFQNEAQLDKSGLPSDRFFAERPEGSVSTLKIQRTQQEDSAVYLCASSLELAGGHTGELFFGEGSRLTVL.

V usage is TRBV7-3 and J usage is TRBJ2-3; D ambiguous. The CDR3 contains 12 residues. Trimming left V 5 bases short and J 2 bases short, with 5 bases between. The germline V gene encodes CDR1 SGHTA and CDR2 FQGTGA. The CDR3 bases are TGTGCCAGCAGCCCTTCCACAGATACGCAGTATTTT. Translated, it gives CASSPSTDTQYF.

V gene TRBV7-9 combines with J gene TRBJ2-1; the match to TRBD1 covers 11 bases. Unmatched junction bases numbered 5, after V lost 11 bases and J lost 2 bases. Germline V gives CDR1 SEHNR, CDR2 FQNEAQ (reference sequence). The length of the CDR3 is 14 residues. The CDR3 sequence is CAGRGQGAYNEQFF. Written as DNA, the CDR3 is TGTGCCGGAAGGGGACAGGGGGCCTACAATGAGCAGTTCTTC.

Only a few counts were recorded for this clone. This chain links TRBV2 with TRBJ2-7; D uncertain. Germline lookup yields CDR1 SNHLY and CDR2 FYNNEI. The CDR3 covers 12 residues. V was cut by 0 bases and J by 4 bases, with 4 bases left in between. As DNA, the CDR3 is TGTGCCAGCAGTGAAGCGAGATACGAGCAGTACTTC. Protein sequence: CASSEARYEQYF.